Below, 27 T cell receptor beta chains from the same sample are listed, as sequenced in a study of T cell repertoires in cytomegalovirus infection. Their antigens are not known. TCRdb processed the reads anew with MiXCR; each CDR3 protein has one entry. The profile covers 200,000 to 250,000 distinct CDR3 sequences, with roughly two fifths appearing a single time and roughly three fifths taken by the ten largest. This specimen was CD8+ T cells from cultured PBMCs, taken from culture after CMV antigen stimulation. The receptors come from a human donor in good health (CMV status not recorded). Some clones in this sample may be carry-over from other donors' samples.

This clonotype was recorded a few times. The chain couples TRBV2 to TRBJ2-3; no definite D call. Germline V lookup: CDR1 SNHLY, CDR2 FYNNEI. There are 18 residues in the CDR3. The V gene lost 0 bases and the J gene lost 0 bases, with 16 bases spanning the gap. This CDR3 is CASSEAVWADGSTDTQYF. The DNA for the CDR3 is TGTGCCAGCAGTGAAGCGGTTTGGGCCGACGGAAGCACAGATACGCAGTATTTT.

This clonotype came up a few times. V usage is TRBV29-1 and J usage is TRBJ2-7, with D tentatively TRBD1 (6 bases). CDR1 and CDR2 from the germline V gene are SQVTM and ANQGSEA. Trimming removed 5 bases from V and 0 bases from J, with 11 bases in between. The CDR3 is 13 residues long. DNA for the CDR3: TGCAGCGTTCGACCGGACAGCTCCTACGAGCAGTACTTC. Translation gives CSVRPDSSYEQYF.

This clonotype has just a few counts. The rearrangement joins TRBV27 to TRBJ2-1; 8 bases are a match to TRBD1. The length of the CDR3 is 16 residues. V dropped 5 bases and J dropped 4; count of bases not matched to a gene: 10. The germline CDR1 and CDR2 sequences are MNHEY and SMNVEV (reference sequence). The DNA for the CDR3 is TGTGCCAGCAGTCCCTTTGGGACAGGTTATTACAATGAGCAGTTCTTC. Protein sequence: CASSPFGTGYYNEQFF.

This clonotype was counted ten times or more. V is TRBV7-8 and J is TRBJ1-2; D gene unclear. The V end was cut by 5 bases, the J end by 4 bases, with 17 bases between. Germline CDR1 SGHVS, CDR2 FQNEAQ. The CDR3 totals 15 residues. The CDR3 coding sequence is TGTGCCAGCAGCCCCGGGATCCGACCTATCTATGGCTACACCTTC. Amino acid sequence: CASSPGIRPIYGYTF. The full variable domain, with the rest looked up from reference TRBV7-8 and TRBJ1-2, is GAGVSQSPRYKVAKRGQDVALRCDPISGHVSLFWYQQALGQGPEFLTYFQNEAQLDKSGLPSDRFFAERPEGSVSTLKIQRTQQEDSAVYLCASSPGIRPIYGYTFGSGTRLTVV.

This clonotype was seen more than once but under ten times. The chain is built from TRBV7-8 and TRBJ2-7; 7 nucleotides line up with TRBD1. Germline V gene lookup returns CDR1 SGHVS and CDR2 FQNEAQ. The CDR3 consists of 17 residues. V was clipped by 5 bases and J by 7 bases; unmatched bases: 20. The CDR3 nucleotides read TGTGCCAGCAGCCACCCCTCGACCGGGACAGAGAGTGTAGAGCAGTACTTC. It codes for CASSHPSTGTESVEQYF.

The CDR3 loop reads CASSPEGAWNEQFF. The CDR3 nucleotides read TGTGCCAGCAGCCCTGAGGGGGCCTGGAATGAGCAGTTCTTC. This sequence joins TRBV11-2 and TRBJ2-1; 7 bases are a match to TRBD1. V was pared by 5 bases and J by 7 bases, with 8 bases of the junction left unmatched. CDR1 is SGHAT and CDR2 is FQNNGV in the germline V gene. The length of the CDR3 is 14 residues.

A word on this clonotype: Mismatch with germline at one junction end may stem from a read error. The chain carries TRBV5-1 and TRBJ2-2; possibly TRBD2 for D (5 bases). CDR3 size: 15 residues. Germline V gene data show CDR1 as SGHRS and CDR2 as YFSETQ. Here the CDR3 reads CASSPRGHNTGVLFF. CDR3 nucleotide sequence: TGCGCCAGCAGCCCCCGTGGCCATAACACCGGGGTGCTGTTTTTT.

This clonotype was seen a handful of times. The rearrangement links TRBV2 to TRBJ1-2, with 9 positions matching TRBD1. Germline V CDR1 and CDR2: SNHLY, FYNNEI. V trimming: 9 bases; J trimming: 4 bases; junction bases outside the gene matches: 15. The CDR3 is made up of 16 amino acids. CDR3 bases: TGTGCCAGTTTTGAAGGGACAGGGCTTGGCTTCTATGGCTACACCTTC. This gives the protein CASFEGTGLGFYGYTF.

The CDR3 nucleotides read TGCGCCAGCACAGGGGCAGGGAATGAGCAGTTCTTC. The encoded protein is CASTGAGNEQFF. J is TRBJ2-1 and V is TRBV5-1, with a tentative D call TRBD1 (6 bases). From germline, CDR1 is SGHRS and CDR2 YFSETQ. Trimming stripped 6 bases from V and 7 bases from J, with 11 bases between. This CDR3 has 12 amino acids.

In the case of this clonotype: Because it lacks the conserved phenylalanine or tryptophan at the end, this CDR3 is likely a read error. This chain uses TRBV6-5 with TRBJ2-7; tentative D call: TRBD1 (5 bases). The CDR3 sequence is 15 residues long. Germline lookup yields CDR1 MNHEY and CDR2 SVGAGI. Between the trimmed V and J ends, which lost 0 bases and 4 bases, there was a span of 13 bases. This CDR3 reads CASSYSIAGLYEQYL. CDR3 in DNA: TGTGCCAGCAGTTACTCGATAGCAGGGTTGTACGAGCAGTACCTC.

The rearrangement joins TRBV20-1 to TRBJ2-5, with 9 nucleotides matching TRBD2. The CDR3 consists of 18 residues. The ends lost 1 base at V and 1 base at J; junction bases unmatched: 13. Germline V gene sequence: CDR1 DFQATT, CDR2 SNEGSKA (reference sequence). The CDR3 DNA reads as TGCAGTGCTAGAGGGGTACCGGCGGGAGGGCCGATCCAAGAGACCCAGTACTTC. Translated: CSARGVPAGGPIQETQYF.

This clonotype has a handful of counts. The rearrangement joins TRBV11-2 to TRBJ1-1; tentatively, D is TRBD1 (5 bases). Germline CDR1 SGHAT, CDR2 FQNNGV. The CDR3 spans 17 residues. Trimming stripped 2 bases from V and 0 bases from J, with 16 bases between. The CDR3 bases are TGTGCCAGCAGCTTAAAACACACAGGAAGATTGAACACTGAAGCTTTCTTT. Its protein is CASSLKHTGRLNTEAFF.

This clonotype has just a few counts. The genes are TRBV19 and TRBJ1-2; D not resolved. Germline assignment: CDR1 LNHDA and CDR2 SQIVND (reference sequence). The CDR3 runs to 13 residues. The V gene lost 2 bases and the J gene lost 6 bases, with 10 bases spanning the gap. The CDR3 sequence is CASSIRIFDGYTF. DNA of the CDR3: TGTGCCAGTAGTATAAGGATTTTCGATGGCTACACCTTC.

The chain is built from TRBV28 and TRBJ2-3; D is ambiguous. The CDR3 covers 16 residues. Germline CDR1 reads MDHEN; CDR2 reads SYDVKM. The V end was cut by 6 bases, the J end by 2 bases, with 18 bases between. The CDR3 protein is CASSVSVRVFTDTQYF. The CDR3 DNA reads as TGTGCCAGCAGCGTATCGGTTCGGGTTTTCACAGATACGCAGTATTTT.

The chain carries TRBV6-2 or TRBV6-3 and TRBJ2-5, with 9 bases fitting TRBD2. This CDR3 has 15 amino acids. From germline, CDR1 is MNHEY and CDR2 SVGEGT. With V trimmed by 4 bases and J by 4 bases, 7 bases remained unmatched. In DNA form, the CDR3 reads TGTGCCAGCAGTTTCCGCGGGGGGGCCGCAGAGACCCAGTACTTC. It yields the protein CASSFRGGAAETQYF.

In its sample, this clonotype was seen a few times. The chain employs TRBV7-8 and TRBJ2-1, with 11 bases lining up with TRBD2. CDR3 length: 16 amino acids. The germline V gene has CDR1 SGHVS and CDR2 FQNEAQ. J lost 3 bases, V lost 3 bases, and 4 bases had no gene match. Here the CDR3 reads CASSFGSGGDYNEQFF. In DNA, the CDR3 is TGTGCCAGCAGCTTCGGTAGCGGGGGGGACTACAATGAGCAGTTCTTC. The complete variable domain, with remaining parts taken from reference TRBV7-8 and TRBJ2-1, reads GAGVSQSPRYKVAKRGQDVALRCDPISGHVSLFWYQQALGQGPEFLTYFQNEAQLDKSGLPSDRFFAERPEGSVSTLKIQRTQQEDSAVYLCASSFGSGGDYNEQFFGPGTRLTVL.

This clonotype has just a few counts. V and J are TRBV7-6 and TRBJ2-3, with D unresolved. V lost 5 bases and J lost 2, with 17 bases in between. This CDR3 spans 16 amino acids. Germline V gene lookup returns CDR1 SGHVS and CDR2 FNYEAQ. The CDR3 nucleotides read TGTGCCAGCAGCGCAGCCCCCCCAGGAGACACAGATACGCAGTATTTT. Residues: CASSAAPPGDTDTQYF. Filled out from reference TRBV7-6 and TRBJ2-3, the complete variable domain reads GAGVSQSPRYKVTKRGQDVALRCDPISGHVSLYWYRQALGQGPEFLTYFNYEAQQDKSGLPNDRFSAERPEGSISTLTIQRTEQRDSAMYRCASSAAPPGDTDTQYFGPGTRLTVL.

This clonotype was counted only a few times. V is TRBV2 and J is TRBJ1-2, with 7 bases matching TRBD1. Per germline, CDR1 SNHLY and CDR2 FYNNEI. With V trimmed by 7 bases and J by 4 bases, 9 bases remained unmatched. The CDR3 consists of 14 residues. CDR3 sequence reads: CASTSRDSVYGYTF. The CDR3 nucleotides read TGTGCCAGCACATCACGGGACAGCGTCTATGGCTACACCTTC.

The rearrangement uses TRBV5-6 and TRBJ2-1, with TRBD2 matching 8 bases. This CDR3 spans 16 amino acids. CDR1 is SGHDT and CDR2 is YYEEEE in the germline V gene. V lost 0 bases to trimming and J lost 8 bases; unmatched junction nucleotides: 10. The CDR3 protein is CASSLGGLESTDEQFF. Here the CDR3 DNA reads TGTGCCAGCAGCTTGGGGGGACTAGAGAGTACGGATGAGCAGTTCTTC.

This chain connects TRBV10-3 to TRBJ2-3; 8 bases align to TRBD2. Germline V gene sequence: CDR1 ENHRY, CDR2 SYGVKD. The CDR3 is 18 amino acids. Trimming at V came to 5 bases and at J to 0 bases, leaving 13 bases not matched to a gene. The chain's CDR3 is CAISFEGRREASTDTQYF. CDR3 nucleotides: TGTGCCATCAGTTTCGAGGGCCGGCGGGAGGCCAGCACAGATACGCAGTATTTT.

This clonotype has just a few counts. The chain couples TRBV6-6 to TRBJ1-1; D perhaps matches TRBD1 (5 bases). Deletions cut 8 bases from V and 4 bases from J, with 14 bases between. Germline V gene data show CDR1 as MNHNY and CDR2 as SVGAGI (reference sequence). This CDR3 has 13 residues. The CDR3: CASGFPGGTEAFF. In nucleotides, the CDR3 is TGTGCCAGCGGCTTTCCGGGGGGCACTGAAGCTTTCTTT.

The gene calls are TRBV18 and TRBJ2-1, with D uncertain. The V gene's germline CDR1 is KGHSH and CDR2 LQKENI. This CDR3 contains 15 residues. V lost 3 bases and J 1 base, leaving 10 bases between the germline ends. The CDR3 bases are TGTGCCAGCTCACCGGTCGGCAGGTCCTACAATGAGCAGTTCTTC. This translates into CASSPVGRSYNEQFF.

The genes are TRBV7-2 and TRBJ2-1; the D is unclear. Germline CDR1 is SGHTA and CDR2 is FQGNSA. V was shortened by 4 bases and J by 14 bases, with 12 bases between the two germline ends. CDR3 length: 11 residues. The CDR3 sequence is CASSSPVEKFF. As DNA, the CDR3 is TGTGCCAGCAGCTCCCCCGTGGAGAAGTTCTTC.

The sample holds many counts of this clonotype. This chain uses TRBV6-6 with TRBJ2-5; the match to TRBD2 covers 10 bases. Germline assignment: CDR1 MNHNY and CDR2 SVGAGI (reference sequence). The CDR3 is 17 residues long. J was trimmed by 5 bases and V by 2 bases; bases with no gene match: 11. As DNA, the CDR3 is TGTGCCAGCAGTTACGCGCTAGAAGCGGGAGGGCCGGAGACCCAGTACTTC. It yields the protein CASSYALEAGGPETQYF.

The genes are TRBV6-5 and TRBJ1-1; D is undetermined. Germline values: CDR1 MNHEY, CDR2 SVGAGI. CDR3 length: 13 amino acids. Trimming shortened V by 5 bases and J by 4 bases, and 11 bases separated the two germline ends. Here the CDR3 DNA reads TGTGCCAGCAGTCCCGGACGGGTCACTGAAGCTTTCTTT. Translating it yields CASSPGRVTEAFF.

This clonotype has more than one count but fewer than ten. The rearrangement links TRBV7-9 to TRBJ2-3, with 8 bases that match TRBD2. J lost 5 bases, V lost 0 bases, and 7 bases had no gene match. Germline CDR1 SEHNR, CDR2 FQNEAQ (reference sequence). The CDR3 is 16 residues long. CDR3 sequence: CASSLAGGRQGDTQYF. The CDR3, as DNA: TGTGCCAGCAGCTTAGCGGGCGGGAGGCAGGGAGATACGCAGTATTTT.

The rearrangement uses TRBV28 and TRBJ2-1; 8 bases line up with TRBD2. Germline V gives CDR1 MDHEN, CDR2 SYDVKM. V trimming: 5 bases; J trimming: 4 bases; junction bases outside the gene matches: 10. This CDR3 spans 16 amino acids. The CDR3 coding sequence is TGTGCCAGCAGTCGCGTGCGAGCGGGGGCTTACAATGAGCAGTTCTTC. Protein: CASSRVRAGAYNEQFF.